These T cell receptor beta chains were read from a single sample in a study of T-cell reconstitution after alpha-beta-depleted transplantation in children. TCRdb reprocessed the PCR reads with MiXCR, giving one entry per CDR3 protein. This sample has more than 400,000 distinct CDR3 sequences; 43% occur once, and the top ten carry approximately 25%. The sequences come from PBMCs, collected before TCRalphabeta/CD19-depleted stem cell transplant. The receptor source for this set is a girl aged 2 to 10 with aplastic anemia, due to receive a stem cell transplant. Both conserved end residues are trimmed from each CDR3. Each record gives: J gene, V gene, CDR3 protein.

TRBJ1-3 TRBV20-1 SAPLGGGNTIY
TRBJ2-7 TRBV29-1 SVGGRPYEQY
TRBJ1-1 TRBV12-3/TRBV12-4 ASSLPGQPPTEAF
TRBJ2-6 TRBV18 ASSRQGTGANVLT
TRBJ1-5 TRBV19 ASSMVRINSNQPQH
TRBJ2-3 TRBV6-5 ASSYFSLGHMITDTQY
TRBJ1-2 TRBV28 ASRSQGAAYGYT
TRBJ1-6 TRBV12-3/TRBV12-4 ASSREGGNSPLH
TRBJ2-5 TRBV7-2 ASSFQGRRLETQY
TRBJ2-5 TRBV5-1 ASSLPGGETQY
TRBJ1-2 TRBV5-1 ASRRGVYPYYGYT
TRBJ1-2 TRBV6-4 ASSERGIGYGYT
TRBJ2-4 TRBV7-3 ASSPGQNIQY